The 8 T cell receptor beta chains given below trace back to one sample, sequenced in a study of CD8+ T cells in alopecia areata. Reverse transcription of extracted RNA yielded cDNA, which provided the sequencing template. Using immunoSEQ multiplex PCR, the repertoire was profiled, and TCRdb retains in-frame clones only, with some absent. This sample carries about 5,900 clones, none of them present only once. Time point: mouse skin 6 weeks after grafting, around onset of hair loss. Source: skin, taken at week 6. All receptors derive from a C3H/HeJ mouse with alopecia areata. This line is of MHC haplotype H2-k.

This clone was counted ten times or more. Mouse names are used for the genes. The read ends 4 residues early relative to the CDR3; the germline J gene fills the gap. This chain links TRBV19 with TRBJ2-5; a possible D gene is TRBD1 (6 bases). The CDR3 sequence is 14 residues long. With 5 bases removed from V and 0 bases from J, the gap between germline ends came to 10 bases. Germline CDR1 is FNHDT and CDR2 is SITEND (reference sequence). CDR3 sequence: CASSRDINQDTQYF. The CDR3 bases that were read are TGTGCCAGCAGCAGGGACATTAACCAAGAC.

On this clone itself: The gene names here belong to mouse. From the germline J gene comes the end of the CDR3, since the read stops 4 residues before it. Other nucleotide sequences in the sample specify the same CDR3. This chain links TRBV13-2 with TRBJ1-2, with 7 bases that match TRBD1. This CDR3 has 13 amino acids. V was clipped by 2 bases and J by 4 bases; unmatched bases: 2. Germline V gene sequence: CDR1 NNHNN, CDR2 SYGAGS (reference sequence). The chain's CDR3 is CASGDRTGSDYTF. The CDR3 DNA, read in part, is TGTGCCAGCGGTGACCGGACAGGCTCC.

The table lists this clone with a few counts. Genes and germline are mouse. The DNA ends 4 residues before the CDR3 does, and the rest of the CDR3 is filled in from the germline J gene. The rearrangement joins TRBV13-1 to TRBJ1-2; 7 nucleotides match TRBD1. The germline V gene has CDR1 NSHNY and CDR2 SYGAGN. This CDR3 is 14 amino acids long. J gave up 0 bases and V 4 bases, and 3 bases lay outside the gene matches. This CDR3 reads CASSPGQSNSDYTF. The sequenced CDR3 bases are TGTGCCAGCAGTCCGGGACAGTCAAACTCC.

With regard to this clone: Gene labels here are mouse ones. The read ends 4 residues early relative to the CDR3; the germline J gene fills the gap. The chain employs TRBV12-2 and TRBJ2-5; the match to TRBD2 covers 10 bases. V shed 1 base and J 2 bases; nucleotides not matched to a gene: 11. Germline V gives CDR1 SGHLS, CDR2 HYDKME. The CDR3 extends over 18 amino acids. The CDR3 is CASSLGPGLGFSQDTQYF. The CDR3 DNA, read in part, is TGTGCCAGCTCTCTAGGCCCGGGACTGGGGTTTTCCCAAGAC.

This clone was seen ten or more times. Gene names denote mouse genes. Read sequence stops 4 residues before the CDR3 end, and the germline J gene provides the missing end. The chain links TRBV1 to TRBJ2-1; 12 bases map to TRBD1. V gave up 6 bases and J gave up 3 bases; unmatched junction bases: 9. The CDR3 extends over 17 amino acids. The germline V gene encodes CDR1 NSQYPW and CDR2 LRSPGD (reference sequence). The CDR3 region is CTCREYRDRGRYAEQFF. Incomplete CDR3 DNA: TGCACCTGCAGGGAGTACCGGGACAGGGGGCGCTATGCT.

This clone has ten or more counts. Gene names follow the mouse nomenclature. The CDR3 end falls 4 residues outside the read, so it is completed with the germline J gene. J is TRBJ2-7 and V is TRBV19; 10 nucleotides align to TRBD2. This CDR3 contains 14 residues. Germline CDR1 is FNHDT and CDR2 is SITEND (reference sequence). The sequenced CDR3 bases are TGTGCCAGCAGGCGGGGACTGGGGTCTTAT. Translating it yields CASRRGLGSY. In full, the CDR3 is CASRRGLGSYEQYF.

This clone has at least ten counts. Gene names refer to mouse genes. The read comes to an end 4 residues before the CDR3 does, leaving the germline J gene to fill in the end. The rearrangement joins TRBV26 to TRBJ2-7; 9 positions agree with TRBD2. CDR1 and CDR2 (germline): KGHPV, FQNQEV (reference sequence). The CDR3 totals 14 residues. V was clipped by 2 bases and J by 2 bases; unmatched bases: 1. CDR3 bases read: TGTGCCAGCAGTCTGGGACTGGGGACCTAT. Residues: CASSLGLGTY. The entire CDR3 protein reads CASSLGLGTYEQYF.

Points on this clone: These gene names are mouse names. The CDR3 end lies 4 residues beyond the end of the read and is filled in from the germline J gene. V and J are TRBV4 and TRBJ1-1, with D possibly matching TRBD1 (5 bases). Germline loops: CDR1 LGHDT, CDR2 YNNKQL (reference sequence). CDR3 length: 13 residues. This CDR3 reads CASSSGLGREVFF. CDR3 DNA (partial): TGTGCCAGCAGCTCGGGACTGGGAAGA.